Listed here are 10 T cell receptor beta chains from one sample, sequenced in a study of blood T cell repertoires in COVID-19. Using immunoSEQ multiplex PCR, the repertoire was profiled, and TCRdb retains in-frame clones only, with some absent. The sample lists 300,000 to 400,000 clones; 88% were seen once. The sample comprised PBMCs or T cells enriched from blood (not recorded which). The receptors originated from a young woman with acute COVID-19.

V and J are TRBV30 and TRBJ1-2; D not resolved. Deletions cut 2 bases from V and 0 bases from J, with 7 bases between. Germline loops: CDR1 GTSNPN, CDR2 SVGIG (reference sequence). This CDR3 region has 13 residues. DNA for the CDR3: TGTGCCTGGAGTCAGAATTCTAACTATGGCTACACCTTC. It encodes CAWSQNSNYGYTF.

The chain links TRBV19 to TRBJ2-3; TRBD2 might be the D (6 bases). Per the germline V gene, CDR1 is LNHDA and CDR2 is SQIVND (reference sequence). The CDR3 runs 15 residues. Trimming took 5 bases from V and 0 from J, leaving 12 bases between them. CDR3 DNA: TGTGCCAGTAGTCCGGGGACTTCTAGCACAGATACGCAGTATTTT. It codes for CASSPGTSSTDTQYF.

V gene TRBV15 combines with J gene TRBJ1-4, with D perhaps TRBD1 (6 bases). V was cut by 0 bases and J by 8 bases, with 13 bases left in between. The CDR3 extends over 15 amino acids. CDR1 is LNHNV, CDR2 YYDKDF, per germline (reference sequence). CDR3 coding DNA: TGTGCCACCAGCAGAGATCAGGGGTGGGAAGAAAAACTGTTTTTT. Residues: CATSRDQGWEEKLFF.

This sequence joins TRBV6-5 and TRBJ2-6, with D possibly being TRBD2 (6 bases). Germline lookup yields CDR1 MNHEY and CDR2 SVGAGI. The CDR3 consists of 14 residues. Between the trimmed V and J ends, which lost 8 bases and 3 bases, there was a span of 11 bases. The CDR3 reads CASAAGSGANVLTF. The CDR3 region has the DNA TGTGCCAGCGCAGCGGGTAGTGGGGCCAACGTCCTGACTTTC.

To note about this clone: Other DNA sequences from this sample encode an identical CDR3 as well. The chain has TRBV29-1 and TRBJ2-3; D is unresolved. In germline, CDR1 is SQVTM, CDR2 ANQGSEA. Trimming removed 4 bases from V and 1 base from J, with 6 bases in between. This CDR3 is 12 amino acids long. The CDR3 spells CSVGQGTDTQYF. Written as DNA, the CDR3 is TGCAGCGTTGGGCAGGGCACAGATACGCAGTATTTT.

The chain links TRBV10-2 to TRBJ1-5, with TRBD1 as a possible D gene (6 bases). V was trimmed by 7 bases and J by 6 bases, leaving 19 bases between them. The length of the CDR3 is 15 residues. Germline V gene data show CDR1 as WSHSY and CDR2 as SAAADI. The CDR3 sequence is CASMMAARGSQPQHF. CDR3 coding DNA: TGCGCCAGCATGATGGCGGCCAGGGGAAGTCAGCCCCAGCATTTT.

The chain employs TRBV5-1 and TRBJ1-1; no definite D call. This CDR3 contains 14 residues. Trimming took 0 bases from V and 0 from J, leaving 6 bases between them. CDR1 and CDR2 (germline): SGHRS, YFSETQ. In DNA, the CDR3 is TGCGCCAGCAGCTTGGCACAGCTGAACACTGAAGCTTTCTTT. This translates into CASSLAQLNTEAFF.

The CDR3 nucleotides are TGTGCCAGCAGAACTAGAGGACCCTACAATGAGCAGTTCTTC. The encoded protein is CASRTRGPYNEQFF. The V call is TRBV7-8, the J call TRBJ2-1, with D tentatively TRBD2 (5 bases). In germline, CDR1 is SGHVS, CDR2 FQNEAQ. Trimming shortened V by 6 bases and J by 2 bases, and 11 bases separated the two germline ends. The CDR3 totals 14 residues.

The chain couples TRBV5-1 to TRBJ2-7; 8 bases match TRBD2. The CDR3 loop spans 16 amino acids. V was clipped by 0 bases and J by 5 bases; unmatched bases: 10. Germline V CDR1 and CDR2: SGHRS, YFSETQ. Here the CDR3 DNA reads TGCGCCAGCAGCTTGGGGGGGCGGGGGGCTGCAAACGAGCAGTACTTC. Protein product: CASSLGGRGAANEQYF.

This chain uses TRBV7-9 with TRBJ1-1; D remains ambiguous. This CDR3 is built from 14 residues. Deletions cut 3 bases from V and 4 bases from J, with 12 bases between. CDR1 SEHNR and CDR2 FQNEAQ come from the germline V gene (reference sequence). Here the CDR3 reads CASSFAGDFTEAFF. The DNA of the CDR3 is TGTGCCAGCAGCTTCGCCGGAGATTTCACTGAAGCTTTCTTT.